Below are 10 T cell receptor beta chains sequenced from a single sample in a study of cytomegalovirus exposure and HLA in healthy donors. PCR used 60 Vbeta primers and 13 Jbeta primers. Sequencing used immunoSEQ multiplex PCR; TCRdb keeps in-frame clones, though not all of them. The sample yields more than 120,000 clones, roughly 74% seen once. Sequencing used PBMCs. Every receptor here comes from a woman aged 35 to 49 in good health and CMV-seropositive.

The chain combines TRBV2 with TRBJ2-5; 7 positions match TRBD1. The CDR3 totals 14 residues. V trimming: 7 bases; J trimming: 0 bases; junction bases outside the gene matches: 5. Germline V gives CDR1 SNHLY, CDR2 FYNNEI. This chain's CDR3 is CASKGQTYQETQYF. CDR3 DNA: TGTGCCAGCAAGGGACAGACGTACCAAGAGACCCAGTACTTC.

As to this clone: The sample has other DNA sequences that encode this CDR3 too. The chain couples TRBV5-1 to TRBJ1-2; maybe TRBD1 (6 bases). The V gene's germline CDR1 is SGHRS and CDR2 YFSETQ. This CDR3 has 14 amino acids. With 3 bases removed from V and 0 bases from J, the gap between germline ends came to 9 bases. The CDR3 reads CASSSQGANYGYTF. DNA for the CDR3: TGCGCCAGCAGCTCACAGGGAGCTAACTATGGCTACACCTTC.

Notes on this clone: Other DNA sequences within the sample encode an identical CDR3. This chain joins TRBV7-9 and TRBJ2-5, with 8 bases fitting TRBD1. The J call is in doubt because the DNA end fits TRBJ2-7 better. The CDR3 has 14 residues. Germline values: CDR1 SEHNR, CDR2 FQNEAQ (reference sequence). The CDR3 DNA sequence: TGTGCCAGCAGTCGTGGACAGGGAACCTACGAGCAGTACTTC. It yields the protein CASSRGQGTYEQYF.

J is TRBJ2-1 and V is TRBV29-1; D unresolved. The CDR3 sequence is 13 residues long. Trimming left V 1 base short and J 9 bases short, with 13 bases between. Per germline, CDR1 SQVTM and CDR2 ANQGSEA. The CDR3 DNA reads as TGCAGCGTTGAAGGGCCAGATCCATCTGAGCAGTTCTTC. Encoded protein: CSVEGPDPSEQFF.

V and J are TRBV10-1 and TRBJ1-1; 10 bases are a match to TRBD1. The V and J ends lost 7 bases and 5 bases, in that order; junction bases with no gene match: 13. The CDR3 length is 16 residues. Germline loops: CDR1 WNHNN, CDR2 SYGVQD (reference sequence). The CDR3 DNA sequence: TGCGCCAGCACCAAAAAGACAGGGGGCATGCGGACTGAAGCTTTCTTT. This encodes CASTKKTGGMRTEAFF.

This clone was seen only once. The V call is TRBV7-9, the J call TRBJ1-5; the D is unclear. Per germline, CDR1 SEHNR and CDR2 FQNEAQ (reference sequence). V was clipped by 7 bases and J by 6 bases, with 16 bases between them. The CDR3 is 14 amino acids. This chain's CDR3 is CASTPLEGGQPQHF. CDR3 DNA sequence: TGTGCCAGCACCCCCCTAGAGGGAGGTCAGCCCCAGCATTTT.

This clone was seen only a few times. CDR3 in amino acids: CASSEVGQGMNEQYF. The CDR3 region has the DNA TGTGCCAGCAGTGAAGTGGGACAGGGGATGAACGAGCAGTACTTC. The chain carries TRBV2 and TRBJ2-5, with 10 bases lining up with TRBD1. TRBJ2-7 matches the DNA end more closely, so the J call is doubtful. The germline V gene encodes CDR1 SNHLY and CDR2 FYNNEI. CDR3 length: 15 amino acids.

The chain employs TRBV5-4 and TRBJ1-1, with D possibly TRBD1 on 5 matching bases. The CDR3 runs to 14 residues. Deletions cut 3 bases from V and 4 bases from J, with 13 bases between. The germline V gene has CDR1 SGHNT and CDR2 YYREEE (reference sequence). The chain's CDR3 is CASSSGGYSTEAFF. In DNA, the CDR3 is TGTGCCAGCAGCTCTGGGGGGTATTCCACTGAAGCTTTCTTT.

This sequence joins TRBV9 and TRBJ2-1, with 13 nucleotides matching TRBD2. The CDR3 is 16 residues long. Germline trimming cut 1 base from V and 9 bases from J; bases unmatched to any gene: 7. Germline values: CDR1 SGDLS, CDR2 YYNGEE. CDR3 nucleotide sequence: TGTGCCAGCAGCGTATTAGGACTAGCGGGAGTAGGTGAGCAGTTCTTC. Its protein product is CASSVLGLAGVGEQFF.

This chain uses TRBV4-1 with TRBJ2-7; tentatively, D is TRBD1 (8 bases). The V gene's germline CDR1 is MGHRA and CDR2 YSYEKL. V lost 4 bases to trimming and J lost 3 bases, with 16 bases between them. This CDR3 is built from 15 residues. The CDR3 nucleotides are TGCGCCAGCAGCCTCGGACAGGGAGGGAGCTACGAGCAGTACTTC. Its protein product is CASSLGQGGSYEQYF.